This TCR beta chain comes out of a study of cytomegalovirus exposure and HLA in healthy donors. Primers for the PCR totalled 60 Vbeta and 13 Jbeta. The protocol was immunoSEQ multiplex PCR, while the TCRdb copy is restricted to in-frame clones and leaves out a portion. In the table there are 150,000 to 200,000 clones, 84% of which are singletons. Findings of the study overall: A later analysis associated under 20,000 TCR beta sequences with HLA alleles at a 0.05 false discovery rate. Most TCRs appeared rarely, but some public TCRs recurred in many donors.

In germline, CDR1 is SGHTA, CDR2 FQGTGA. The CDR3 extends over 13 amino acids. With 9 bases removed from V and 5 bases from J, the gap between germline ends came to 16 bases. In the case of this clone: The antigen is undetermined.

The material sequenced was PBMCs. The source is a man aged 50-59 years in good health and CMV-seropositive. V and J are TRBV7-3 and TRBJ2-5; tentatively, D is TRBD2 (5 bases). CDR3: CASSRVSGETQYF. The CDR3 region has the DNA TGTGCCAGTTCGAGGGTGTCTGGGGAGACCCAGTACTTC.